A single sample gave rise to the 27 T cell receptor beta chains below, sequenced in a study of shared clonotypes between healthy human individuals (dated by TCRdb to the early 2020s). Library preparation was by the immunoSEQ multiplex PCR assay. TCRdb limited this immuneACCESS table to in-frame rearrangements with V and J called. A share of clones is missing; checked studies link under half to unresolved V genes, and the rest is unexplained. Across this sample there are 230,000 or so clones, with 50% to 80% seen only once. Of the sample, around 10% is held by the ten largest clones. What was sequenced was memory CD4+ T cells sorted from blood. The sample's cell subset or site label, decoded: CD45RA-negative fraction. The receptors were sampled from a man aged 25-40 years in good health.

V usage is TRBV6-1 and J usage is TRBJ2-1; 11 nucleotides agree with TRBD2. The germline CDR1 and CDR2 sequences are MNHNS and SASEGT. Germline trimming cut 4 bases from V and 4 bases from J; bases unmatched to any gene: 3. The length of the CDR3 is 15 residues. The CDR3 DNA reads TGTGCCAGCAGTGGGGTAGCGGGAGGGTACAATGAGCAGTTCTTC. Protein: CASSGVAGGYNEQFF.

CDR3 in DNA: TGTGCCAGCAGTGAATTAGCGGGAGGAGATAATGAAAAACTGTTTTTT. Amino acid sequence: CASSELAGGDNEKLFF. V is TRBV6-1 and J is TRBJ1-4; D not resolved. V was cut by 2 bases and J by 4 bases, with 14 bases left in between. Germline loops: CDR1 MNHNS, CDR2 SASEGT. This CDR3 has 16 residues.

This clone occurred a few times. CDR3 coding DNA: TGTGCCACCAGCAGAGGACAGGGGGTGCGGCCCCAGCATTTT. Translating it yields CATSRGQGVRPQHF. The genes are TRBV15 and TRBJ1-5, with 9 positions matching TRBD1. Germline V gives CDR1 LNHNV, CDR2 YYDKDF (reference sequence). The junction had 4 bases not matched to a gene; V was cut back by 1 base and J by 9 bases. The CDR3 spans 14 residues. Drawing the rest from reference TRBV15 and TRBJ1-5, the complete variable domain is DAMVIQNPRYQVTQFGKPVTLSCSQTLNHNVMYWYQQKSSQAPKLLFHYYDKDFNNEADTPDNFQSRRPNTSFCFLDIRSPGLGDTAMYLCATSRGQGVRPQHFGDGTRLSIL.

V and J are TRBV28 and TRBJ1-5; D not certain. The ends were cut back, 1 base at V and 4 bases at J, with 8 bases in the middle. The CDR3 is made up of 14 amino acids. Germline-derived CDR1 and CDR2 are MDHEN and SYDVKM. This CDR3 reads CASSLLALNQPQHF. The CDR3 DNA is TGTGCCAGCAGTTTATTAGCCCTTAATCAGCCCCAGCATTTT.

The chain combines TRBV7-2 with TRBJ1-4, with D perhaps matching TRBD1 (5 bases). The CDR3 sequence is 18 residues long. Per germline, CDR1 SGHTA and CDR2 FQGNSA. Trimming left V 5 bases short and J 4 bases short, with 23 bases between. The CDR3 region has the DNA TGTGCCAGCAGCCCCAGGGCAGTTGGGGGGGACCTTAATGAAAAACTGTTTTTT. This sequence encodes CASSPRAVGGDLNEKLFF.

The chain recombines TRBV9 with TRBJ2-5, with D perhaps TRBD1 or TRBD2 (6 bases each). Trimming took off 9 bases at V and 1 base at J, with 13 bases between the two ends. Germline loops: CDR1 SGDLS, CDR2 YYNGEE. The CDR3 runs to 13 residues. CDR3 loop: CATSRGVQETQYF. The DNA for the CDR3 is TGTGCCACCTCTAGGGGGGTCCAAGAGACCCAGTACTTC.

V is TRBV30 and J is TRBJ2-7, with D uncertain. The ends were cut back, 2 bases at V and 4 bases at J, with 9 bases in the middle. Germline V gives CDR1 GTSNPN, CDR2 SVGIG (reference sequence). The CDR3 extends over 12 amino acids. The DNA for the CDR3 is TGTGCCTGGAGTTCCACCTTTTACGAGCAGTACTTC. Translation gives CAWSSTFYEQYF.

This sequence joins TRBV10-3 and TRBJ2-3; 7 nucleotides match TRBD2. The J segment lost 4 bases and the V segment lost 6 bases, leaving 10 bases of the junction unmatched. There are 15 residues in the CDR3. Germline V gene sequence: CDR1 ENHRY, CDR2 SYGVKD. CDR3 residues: CAIRGGGAGADTQYF. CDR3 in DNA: TGTGCCATCAGGGGGGGAGGGGCCGGCGCAGATACGCAGTATTTT.

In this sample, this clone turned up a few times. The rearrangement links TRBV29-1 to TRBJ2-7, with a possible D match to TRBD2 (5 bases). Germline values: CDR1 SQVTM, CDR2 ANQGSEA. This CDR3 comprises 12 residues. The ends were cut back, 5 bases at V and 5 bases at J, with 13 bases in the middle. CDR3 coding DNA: TGCAGCGTTTCGGCGGGCGACCACGAGCAGTACTTC. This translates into CSVSAGDHEQYF.

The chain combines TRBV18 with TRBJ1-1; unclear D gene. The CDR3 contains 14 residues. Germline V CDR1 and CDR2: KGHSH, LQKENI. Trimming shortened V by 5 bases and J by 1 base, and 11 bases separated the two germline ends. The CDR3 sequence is CASSDTGRNTEAFF. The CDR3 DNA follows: TGTGCCAGCTCAGATACTGGGAGGAACACTGAAGCTTTCTTT. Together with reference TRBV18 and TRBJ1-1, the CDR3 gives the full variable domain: NAGVMQNPRHLVRRRGQEARLRCSPMKGHSHVYWYRQLPEEGLKFMVYLQKENIIDESGMPKERFSAEFPKEGPSILRIQQVVRGDSAAYFCASSDTGRNTEAFFGQGTRLTVV.

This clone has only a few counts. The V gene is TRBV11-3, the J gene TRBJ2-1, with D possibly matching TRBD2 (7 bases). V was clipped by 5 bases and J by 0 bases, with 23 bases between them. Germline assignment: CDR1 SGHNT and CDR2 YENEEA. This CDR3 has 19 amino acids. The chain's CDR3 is CASSPRRGGGGISYNEQFF. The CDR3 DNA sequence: TGTGCCAGCAGCCCTCGCCGAGGGGGGGGCGGCATCTCCTACAATGAGCAGTTCTTC.

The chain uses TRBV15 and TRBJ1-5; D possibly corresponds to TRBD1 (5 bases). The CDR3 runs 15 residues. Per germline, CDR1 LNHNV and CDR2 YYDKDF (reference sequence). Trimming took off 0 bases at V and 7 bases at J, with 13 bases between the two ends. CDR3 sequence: CATSRDVRVLQPQHF. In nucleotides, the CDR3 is TGTGCCACCAGCAGAGATGTCAGGGTTTTGCAGCCCCAGCATTTT.

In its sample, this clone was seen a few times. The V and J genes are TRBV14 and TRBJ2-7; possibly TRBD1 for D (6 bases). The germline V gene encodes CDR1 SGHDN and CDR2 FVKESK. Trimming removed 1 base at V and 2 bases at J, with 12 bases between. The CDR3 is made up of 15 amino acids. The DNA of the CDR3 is TGTGCCAGCAGCCAAGGGACAGTGATAACCTACGAGCAGTACTTC. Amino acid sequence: CASSQGTVITYEQYF.

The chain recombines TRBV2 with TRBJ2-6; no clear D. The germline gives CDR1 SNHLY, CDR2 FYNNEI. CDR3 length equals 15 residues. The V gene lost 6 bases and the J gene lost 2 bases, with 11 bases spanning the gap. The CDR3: CASRENTPGANVLTF. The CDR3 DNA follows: TGTGCCAGCAGAGAAAATACTCCTGGGGCCAACGTCCTGACTTTC. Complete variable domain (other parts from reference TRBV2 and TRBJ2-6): EPEVTQTPSHQVTQMGQEVILRCVPISNHLYFYWYRQILGQKVEFLVSFYNNEISEKSEIFDDQFSVERPDGSNFTLKIRSTKLEDSAMYFCASRENTPGANVLTFGAGSRLTVL.

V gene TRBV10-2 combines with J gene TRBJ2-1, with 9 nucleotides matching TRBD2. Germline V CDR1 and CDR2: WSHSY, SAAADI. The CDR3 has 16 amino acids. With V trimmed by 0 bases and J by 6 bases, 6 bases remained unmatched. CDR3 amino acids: CASSESAGGPGNEQFF. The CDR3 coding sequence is TGCGCCAGCAGTGAGTCGGCGGGAGGGCCGGGCAATGAGCAGTTCTTC.

In DNA, the CDR3 is TGTGCCAGCAGCAGAGGGGGGACTCAAGAGACCCAGTACTTC. Its protein product is CASSRGGTQETQYF. V usage is TRBV7-3 and J usage is TRBJ2-5, with D perhaps TRBD1 or TRBD2 (6 bases each). Looked up from germline, CDR1 is SGHTA and CDR2 is FQGTGA. This CDR3 has 14 amino acids. V dropped 5 bases and J dropped 2 bases, with 12 bases sitting between them.

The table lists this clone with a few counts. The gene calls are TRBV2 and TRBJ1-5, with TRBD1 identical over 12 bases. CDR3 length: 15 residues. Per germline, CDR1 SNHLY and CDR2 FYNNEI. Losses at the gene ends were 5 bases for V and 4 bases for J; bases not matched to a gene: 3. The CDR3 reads CASSMGQGANQPQHF. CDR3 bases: TGTGCCAGCAGTATGGGACAGGGGGCAAATCAGCCCCAGCATTTT.

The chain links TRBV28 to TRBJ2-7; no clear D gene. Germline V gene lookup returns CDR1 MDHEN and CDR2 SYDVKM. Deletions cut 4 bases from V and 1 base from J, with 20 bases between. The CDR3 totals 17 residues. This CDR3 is CASSYAAWGGYSYEQYF. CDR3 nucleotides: TGTGCCAGCAGTTACGCGGCTTGGGGTGGGTATTCCTACGAGCAGTACTTC. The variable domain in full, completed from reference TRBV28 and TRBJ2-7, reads DVKVTQSSRYLVKRTGEKVFLECVQDMDHENMFWYRQDPGLGLRLIYFSYDVKMKEKGDIPEGYSVSREKKERFSLILESASTNQTSMYLCASSYAAWGGYSYEQYFGPGTRLTVT.

The CDR3 reads CASSLAVGETQYF. For the CDR3, the DNA is TGTGCCAGCAGCTTAGCGGTTGGGGAGACCCAGTACTTC. J is TRBJ2-5 and V is TRBV11-3; D not certain. V was shortened by 1 base and J by 5 bases, with 8 bases between the two germline ends. CDR3 length equals 13 residues. Looked up from germline, CDR1 is SGHNT and CDR2 is YENEEA.

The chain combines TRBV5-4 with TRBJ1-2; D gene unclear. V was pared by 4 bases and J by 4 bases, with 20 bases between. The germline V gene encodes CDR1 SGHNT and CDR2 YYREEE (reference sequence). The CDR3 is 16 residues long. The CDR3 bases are TGTGCCAGCAGCCCGGGCGGTGCTGTAGGAGGCTATGGCTACACCTTC. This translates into CASSPGGAVGGYGYTF.

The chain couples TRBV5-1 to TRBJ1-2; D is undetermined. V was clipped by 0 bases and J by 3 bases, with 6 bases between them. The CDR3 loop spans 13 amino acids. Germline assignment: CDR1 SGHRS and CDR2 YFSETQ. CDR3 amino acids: CASSLVADYGYTF. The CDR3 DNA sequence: TGCGCCAGCAGCTTGGTGGCAGACTATGGCTACACCTTC.

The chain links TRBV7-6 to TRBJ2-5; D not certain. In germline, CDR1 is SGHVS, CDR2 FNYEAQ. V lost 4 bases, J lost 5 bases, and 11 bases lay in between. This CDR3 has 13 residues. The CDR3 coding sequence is TGTGCCAGCAGCTCCCGAAGTGGGGAGACCCAGTACTTC. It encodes CASSSRSGETQYF.

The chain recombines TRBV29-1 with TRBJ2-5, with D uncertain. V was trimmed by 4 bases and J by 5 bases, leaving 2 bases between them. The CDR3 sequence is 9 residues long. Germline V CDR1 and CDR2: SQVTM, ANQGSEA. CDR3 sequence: CSVGETQYF. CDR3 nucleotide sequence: TGCAGCGTTGGTGAGACCCAGTACTTC.

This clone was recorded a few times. The CDR3 sequence: CASGPSGVTDTQYF. The CDR3 DNA sequence: TGTGCTAGTGGCCCTAGCGGGGTCACAGATACGCAGTATTTT. The V and J genes are TRBV12-5 and TRBJ2-3; 9 nucleotides line up with TRBD2. CDR1 LGHNT and CDR2 FRNRAP come from the germline V gene. With V trimmed by 6 bases and J by 2 bases, 3 bases remained unmatched. The CDR3 spans 14 residues.

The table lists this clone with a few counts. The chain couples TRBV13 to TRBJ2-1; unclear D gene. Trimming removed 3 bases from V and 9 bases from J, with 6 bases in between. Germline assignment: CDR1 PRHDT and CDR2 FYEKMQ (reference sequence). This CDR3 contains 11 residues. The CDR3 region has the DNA TGTGCCAGCAGCTTTGAGCTTGAGCAGTTCTTC. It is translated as CASSFELEQFF.

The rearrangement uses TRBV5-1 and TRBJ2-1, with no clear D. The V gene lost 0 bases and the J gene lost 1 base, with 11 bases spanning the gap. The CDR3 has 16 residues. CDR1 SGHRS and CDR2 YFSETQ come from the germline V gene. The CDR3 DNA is TGCGCCAGCAGCTTGGGGCCCAGCGCGTCCTACAATGAGCAGTTCTTC. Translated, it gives CASSLGPSASYNEQFF. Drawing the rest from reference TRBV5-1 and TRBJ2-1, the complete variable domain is KAGVTQTPRYLIKTRGQQVTLSCSPISGHRSVSWYQQTPGQGLQFLFEYFSETQRNKGNFPGRFSGRQFSNSRSEMNVSTLELGDSALYLCASSLGPSASYNEQFFGPGTRLTVL.

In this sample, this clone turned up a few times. The CDR3 loop is CASGITGSSYTF. CDR3 nucleotides: TGTGCCAGCGGAATCACCGGCAGTAGCTACACCTTC. J is TRBJ1-2 and V is TRBV6-5; D is unresolved. The germline V gene encodes CDR1 MNHEY and CDR2 SVGAGI. CDR3 length: 12 amino acids. Trimming left V 8 bases short and J 9 bases short, with 16 bases between.